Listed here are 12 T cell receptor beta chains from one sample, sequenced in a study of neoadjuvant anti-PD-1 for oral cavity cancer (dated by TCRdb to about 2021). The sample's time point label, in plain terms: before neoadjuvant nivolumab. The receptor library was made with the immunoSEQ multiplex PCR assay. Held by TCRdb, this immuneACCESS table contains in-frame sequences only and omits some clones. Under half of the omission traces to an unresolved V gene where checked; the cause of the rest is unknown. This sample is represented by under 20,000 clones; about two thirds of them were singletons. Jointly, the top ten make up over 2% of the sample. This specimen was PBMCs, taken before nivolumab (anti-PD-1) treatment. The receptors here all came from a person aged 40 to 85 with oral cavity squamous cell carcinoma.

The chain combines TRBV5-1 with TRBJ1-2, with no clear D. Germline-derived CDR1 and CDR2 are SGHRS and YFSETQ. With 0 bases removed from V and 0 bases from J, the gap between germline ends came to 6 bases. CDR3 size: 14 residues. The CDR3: CASSLGGTNYGYTF. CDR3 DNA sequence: TGCGCCAGCAGCTTGGGAGGGACTAACTATGGCTACACCTTC.

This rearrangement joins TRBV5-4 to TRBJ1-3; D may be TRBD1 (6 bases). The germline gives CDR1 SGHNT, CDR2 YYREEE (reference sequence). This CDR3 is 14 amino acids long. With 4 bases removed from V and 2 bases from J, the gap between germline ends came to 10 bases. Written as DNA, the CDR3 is TGTGCCAGCAGCAAGGGGGGAACTGGAAACACCATATATTTT. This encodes CASSKGGTGNTIYF.

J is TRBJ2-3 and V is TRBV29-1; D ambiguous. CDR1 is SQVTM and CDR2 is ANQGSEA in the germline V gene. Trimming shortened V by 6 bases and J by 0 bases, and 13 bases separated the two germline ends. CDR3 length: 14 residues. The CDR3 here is CSVVSAPSTDTQYF. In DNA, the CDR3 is TGCAGCGTCGTGTCGGCTCCTAGCACAGATACGCAGTATTTT.

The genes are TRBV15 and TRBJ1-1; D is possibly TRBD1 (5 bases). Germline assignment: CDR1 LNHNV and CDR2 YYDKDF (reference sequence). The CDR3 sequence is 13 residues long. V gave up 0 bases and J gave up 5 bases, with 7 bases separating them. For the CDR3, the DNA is TGTGCCACCAGCAGAGACAGGGAGACTGAAGCTTTCTTT. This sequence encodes CATSRDRETEAFF.

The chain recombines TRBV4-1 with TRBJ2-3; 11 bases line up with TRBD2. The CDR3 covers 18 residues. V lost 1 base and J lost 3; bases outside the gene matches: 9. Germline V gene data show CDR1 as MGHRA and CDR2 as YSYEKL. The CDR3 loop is CASSQVGGLAGGTDTQYF. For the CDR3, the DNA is TGCGCCAGCAGCCAAGTAGGGGGATTAGCGGGAGGGACAGATACGCAGTATTTT.

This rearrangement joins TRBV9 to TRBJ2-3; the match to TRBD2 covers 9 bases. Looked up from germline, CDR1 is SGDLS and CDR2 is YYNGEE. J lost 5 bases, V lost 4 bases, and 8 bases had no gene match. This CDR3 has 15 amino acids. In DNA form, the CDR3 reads TGTGCCAGCAGCCGCGGGGGGGGCTTGGTAGATACGCAGTATTTT. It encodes CASSRGGGLVDTQYF.

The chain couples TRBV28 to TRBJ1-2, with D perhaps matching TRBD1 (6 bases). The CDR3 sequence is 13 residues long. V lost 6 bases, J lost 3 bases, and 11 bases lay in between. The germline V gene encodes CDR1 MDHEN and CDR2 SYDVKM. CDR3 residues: CASSPGHHYGYTF. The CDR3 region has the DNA TGTGCCAGCAGCCCGGGACACCACTATGGCTACACCTTC.

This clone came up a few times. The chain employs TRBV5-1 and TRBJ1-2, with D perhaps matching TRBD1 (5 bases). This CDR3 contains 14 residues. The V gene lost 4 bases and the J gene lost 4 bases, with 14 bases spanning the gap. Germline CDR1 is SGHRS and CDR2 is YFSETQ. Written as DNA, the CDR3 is TGCGCCAGCAGCGCCCCAGGGAGTGGCTATGGCTACACCTTC. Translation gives CASSAPGSGYGYTF.

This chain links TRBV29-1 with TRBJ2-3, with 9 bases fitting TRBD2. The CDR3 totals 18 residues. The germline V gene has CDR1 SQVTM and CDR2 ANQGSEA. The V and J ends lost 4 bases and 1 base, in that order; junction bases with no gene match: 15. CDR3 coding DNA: TGCAGCGTTGTTCCCCGGCGGGCCCTAGCGGGGCGCACAGATACGCAGTATTTT. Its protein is CSVVPRRALAGRTDTQYF.

DNA for the CDR3: TGTGCCTGGACGGGACAGCCGAATGAAAAACTGTTTTTT. Its translation: CAWTGQPNEKLFF. The rearrangement joins TRBV30 to TRBJ1-4; 7 bases are a match to TRBD1. V shed 4 bases and J 5 bases; nucleotides not matched to a gene: 4. The CDR3 consists of 13 residues. Germline V gives CDR1 GTSNPN, CDR2 SVGIG (reference sequence).

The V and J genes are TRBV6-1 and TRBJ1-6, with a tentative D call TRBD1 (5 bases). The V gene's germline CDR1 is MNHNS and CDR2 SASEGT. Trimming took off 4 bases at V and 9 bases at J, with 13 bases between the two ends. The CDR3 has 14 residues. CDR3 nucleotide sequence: TGTGCCAGCAGTGCAGGGCCATATTTTTCACCCCTCCACTTT. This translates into CASSAGPYFSPLHF.

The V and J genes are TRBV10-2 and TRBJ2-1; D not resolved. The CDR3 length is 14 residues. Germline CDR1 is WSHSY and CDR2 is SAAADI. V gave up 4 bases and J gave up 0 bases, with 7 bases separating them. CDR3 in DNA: TGCGCCAGCAGTGGGATTGACTCCTACAATGAGCAGTTCTTC. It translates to CASSGIDSYNEQFF.